In its sample, the clone carrying this T cell receptor (beta chain) was seen many times. Its antigen remains unidentified. TCRdb reprocessed the PCR reads with MiXCR, giving one entry per CDR3 protein. The repertoire holds under 800,000 distinct CDR3 sequences, less than 30% seen once, with about 0.8% in the top ten. The V gene lost 2 bases and the J gene lost 4 bases, with 12 bases spanning the gap. The germline CDR1 and CDR2 sequences are SEHNR and FQNEAQ (reference sequence). This CDR3 is 14 amino acids long. The data belong to a study of molecular identifiers for immune sequencing clone quantification. Between roughly 18,000 and 1,100,000 sorted cells, with 10%, 30% or 50% RNA, yielded naive CD8 libraries. Study results and limitations: Over 98% of CMV-specific effector molecules, but under 1% of naive ones, were in clones above 20 copies. Clone sizes could be underestimated for highly expanded clones when identical TCR molecules share a barcode.

This receptor was obtained from a human donor in good health. Some libraries in this study had Jurkat cell RNA spiked in. The sample taken for sequencing was naive CD8+ T cells from blood, with Jurkat cell RNA spiked in. The subset here: FACS-sorted CD8+CD4-CCR7+CD45RA+ naive T cells. This rearrangement joins TRBV7-9 to TRBJ2-7; D unclear. The CDR3 coding sequence is TGTGCCAGCAGCTTAAGTGAAAAAGGGTACGAGCAGTACTTC. This codes for CASSLSEKGYEQYF.